This T cell receptor beta chain is from a study of regulatory T cells in long-lasting Graves disease. Study-level background: Graves' patients diagnosed newly had used antithyroid drugs under 3 months.

Findings of the study overall: It was peripheral blood alone, not thyroid tissue, that was studied. Persistent Graves' patients showed less TCR diversity than newly diagnosed ones.

This clonotype has ten or more counts. Its antigen is undetermined. Stated time point: newly diagnosed GD, antithyroid drugs for less than 3 months. PBMC RNA was the source of the TCR library. The patients were drawn from one endocrinology department in Xi'an, China. Building the TCR beta libraries relied on iRepertoire HTBI primers, and CDR3 regions underwent Arm-PCR. In TCRdb, the multiplex PCR reads were re-called with MiXCR into one record per CDR3 protein. The sample consists of about 400,000 distinct CDR3 sequences, about a sixth of them appearing once. The clonotype originates from a female donor with Graves disease. The specimen was peripheral blood mononuclear cells (PBMCs), collected at new diagnosis, from a patient treated with antithyroid drugs.

This CDR3 is CASSFSNWGYEQFF. As DNA, the CDR3 is TGTGCCAGCAGTTTCAGCAATTGGGGGTATGAGCAGTTCTTC. The rearrangement links TRBV12-3 or TRBV12-4 to TRBJ2-1; D may match TRBD1 or TRBD2 (5 bases each). V was clipped by 3 bases and J by 8 bases, with 14 bases between them. The CDR3 consists of 14 residues.